This TCR beta chain was documented in a study of blood T cell repertoires in COVID-19. For the study at large: Samples representing acute and convalescent COVID-19 were sourced from the United States, Italy and Spain. T cells, B-cell-depleted T cells, or PBMCs supplied cDNA or gDNA.

The CDR3 contains 14 residues. Per germline, CDR1 LGHDT and CDR2 YNNKEL (reference sequence). Trimming removed 4 bases at V and 2 bases at J, with 9 bases between. In the source study's methods: Reference gene primers were amplified, and this amplification served to estimate nucleated cell counts. Profiling relied on immunoSEQ multiplex PCR, and the TCRdb table lists in-frame clones only, not all of them. V and J calls and clone size come straight from that table; D and trimming were deduced from the DNA. Of roughly 290,000 clones in the sample, around nine tenths are singletons; the top ten hold around 0.84%.

This receptor was identified in a man between 25 and 39 years old with acute or convalescent COVID-19. Sequenced material: peripheral blood. This chain connects TRBV3-1 (or the pseudogene TRBV3-2) to TRBJ1-5; D remains ambiguous. The CDR3 sequence: CASSPGYGNQPQHF. CDR3 DNA sequence: TGTGCCAGCAGCCCGGGGTATGGCAATCAGCCCCAGCATTTT.